This TCR beta chain was documented in a study of early T cells in non-severe SARS-CoV-2 infection. This clonotype was picked up many times. From the 5' RACE reads, TCRdb called clonotypes with MiXCR, one entry per CDR3 protein. The sample has 25,000 to 35,000 distinct CDR3 sequences; 5.7% are singletons. The CDR3 has 13 amino acids. V lost 10 bases to trimming and J lost 5 bases; unmatched junction nucleotides: 6. Per germline, CDR1 LNHDA and CDR2 SQIVND (reference sequence). This clonotype was sampled from an adult who was a healthcare worker with PCR-confirmed SARS-CoV-2 infection or an uninfected control (not recorded which). Sequencing was carried out using whole blood. This chain joins TRBV19 and TRBJ2-1; 9 bases agree with TRBD1. The CDR3 loop reads CATGTGLNNEQFF. The CDR3 DNA sequence: TGTGCCACCGGGACAGGGCTCAACAATGAGCAGTTCTTC. The variable domain in full, completed from reference TRBV19 and TRBJ2-1, reads DGGITQSPKYLFRKEGQNVTLSCEQNLNHDAMYWYRQDPGQGLRLIYYSQIVNDFQKGDIAEGYSVSREKKESFPLTVTSAQKNPTAFYLCATGTGLNNEQFFGPGTRLTVL.